This T cell receptor (beta chain) is from a study of T cells after yellow fever vaccination. MiXCR, applied by TCRdb to the 5' RACE reads, yields one record per CDR3 protein. The table lists just under 600,000 distinct CDR3 sequences, approximately 13% of them singletons, with more than 13% in the top ten. There are 13 residues in the CDR3. V lost 6 bases, J lost 5 bases, and 14 bases lay in between. CDR1 is LNHDA, CDR2 SQIVND, per germline (reference sequence). The sample was PBMCs, taken on the day of the yellow fever booster vaccination. The clonotype originates from a man aged 25-40 years who received the YFV17D yellow fever vaccine. This chain links TRBV19 with TRBJ2-7; TRBD1 is a possible D gene (6 bases). The CDR3 reads CASRTRGSHEQYF. For the CDR3, the DNA is TGTGCCAGTAGGACCAGGGGAAGCCACGAGCAGTACTTC.